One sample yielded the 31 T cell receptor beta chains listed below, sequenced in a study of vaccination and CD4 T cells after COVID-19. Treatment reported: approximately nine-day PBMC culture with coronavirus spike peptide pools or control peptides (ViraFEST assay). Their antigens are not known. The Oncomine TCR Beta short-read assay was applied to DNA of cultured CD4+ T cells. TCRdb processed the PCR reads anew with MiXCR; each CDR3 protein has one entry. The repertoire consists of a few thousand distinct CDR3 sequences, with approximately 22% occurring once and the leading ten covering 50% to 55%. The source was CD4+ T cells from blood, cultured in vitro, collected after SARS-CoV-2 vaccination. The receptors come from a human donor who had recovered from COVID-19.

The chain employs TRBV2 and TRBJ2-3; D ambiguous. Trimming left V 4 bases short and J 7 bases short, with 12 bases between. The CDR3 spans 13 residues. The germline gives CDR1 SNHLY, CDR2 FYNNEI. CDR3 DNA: TGTGCCAGCAGTGGGGGAACCACCTATACGCAGTATTTT. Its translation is CASSGGTTYTQYF.

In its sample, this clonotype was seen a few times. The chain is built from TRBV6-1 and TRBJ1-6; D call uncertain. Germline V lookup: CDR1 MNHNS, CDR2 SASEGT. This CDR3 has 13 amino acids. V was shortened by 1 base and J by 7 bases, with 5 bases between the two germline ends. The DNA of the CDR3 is TGTGCCAGCAGTGAAGTTTCAAATTCACCCCTCCACTTT. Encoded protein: CASSEVSNSPLHF.

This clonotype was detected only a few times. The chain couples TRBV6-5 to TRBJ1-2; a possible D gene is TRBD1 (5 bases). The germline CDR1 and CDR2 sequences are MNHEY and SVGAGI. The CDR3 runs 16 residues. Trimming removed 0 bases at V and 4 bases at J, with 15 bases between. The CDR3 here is CASSYSSGLQGYGYTF. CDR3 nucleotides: TGTGCCAGCAGTTACTCGTCCGGACTCCAGGGCTATGGCTACACCTTC.

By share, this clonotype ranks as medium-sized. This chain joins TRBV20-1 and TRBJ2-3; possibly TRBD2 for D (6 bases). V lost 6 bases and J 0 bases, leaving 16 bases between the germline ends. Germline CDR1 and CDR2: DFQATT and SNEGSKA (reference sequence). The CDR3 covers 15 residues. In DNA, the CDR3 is TGCAGTGCCGAGCCGCGACTAGGAAGCACAGATACGCAGTATTTT. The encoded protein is CSAEPRLGSTDTQYF.

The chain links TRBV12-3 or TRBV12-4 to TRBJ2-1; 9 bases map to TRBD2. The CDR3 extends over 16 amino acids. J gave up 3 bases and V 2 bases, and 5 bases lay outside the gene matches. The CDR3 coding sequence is TGTGCCAGCAGTTTAAGGCGGGGGGGCCGCTACAATGAGCAGTTCTTC. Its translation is CASSLRRGGRYNEQFF.

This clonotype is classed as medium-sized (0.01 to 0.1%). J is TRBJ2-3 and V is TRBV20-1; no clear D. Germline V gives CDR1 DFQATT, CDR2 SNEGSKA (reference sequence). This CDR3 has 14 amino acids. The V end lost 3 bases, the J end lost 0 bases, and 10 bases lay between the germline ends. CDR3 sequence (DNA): TGCAGTGCTAGGCCAGATACTAGCACAGATACGCAGTATTTT. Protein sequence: CSARPDTSTDTQYF.

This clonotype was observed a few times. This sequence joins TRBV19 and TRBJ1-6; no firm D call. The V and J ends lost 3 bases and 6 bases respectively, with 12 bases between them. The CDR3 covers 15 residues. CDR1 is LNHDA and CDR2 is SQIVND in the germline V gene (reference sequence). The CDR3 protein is CASSMTARSNSPLHF. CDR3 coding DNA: TGTGCCAGTAGTATGACGGCGAGGTCTAATTCACCCCTCCACTTT.

The CDR3 protein is CASRIGQPTDTQYF. In DNA form, the CDR3 reads TGTGCCAGCAGGATCGGACAGCCCACAGATACGCAGTATTTT. V usage is TRBV6-1 and J usage is TRBJ2-3; D possibly corresponds to TRBD1 (6 bases). The germline V and J ends were trimmed by 6 bases and 2 bases, with 12 bases remaining between them. This CDR3 has 14 amino acids. Germline CDR1 is MNHNS and CDR2 is SASEGT.

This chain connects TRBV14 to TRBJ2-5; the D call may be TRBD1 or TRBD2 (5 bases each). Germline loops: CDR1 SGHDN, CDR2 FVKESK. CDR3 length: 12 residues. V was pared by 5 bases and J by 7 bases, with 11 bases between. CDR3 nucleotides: TGTGCCAGCAGCTCCGGGGCGAGGACCCAGTACTTC. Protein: CASSSGARTQYF.

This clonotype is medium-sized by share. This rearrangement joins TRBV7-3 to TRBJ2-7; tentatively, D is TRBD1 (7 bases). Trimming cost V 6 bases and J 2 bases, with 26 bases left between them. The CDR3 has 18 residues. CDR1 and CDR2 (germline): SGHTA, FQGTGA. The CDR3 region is CASSPRPGGRGDTYEQYF. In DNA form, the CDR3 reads TGTGCCAGCAGTCCCCGGCCGGGTGGCAGGGGGGATACCTACGAGCAGTACTTC.

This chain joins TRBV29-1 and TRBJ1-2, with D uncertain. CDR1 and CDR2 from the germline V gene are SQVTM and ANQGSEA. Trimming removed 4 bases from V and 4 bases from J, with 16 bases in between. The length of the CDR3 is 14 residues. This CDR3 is CSVAPRAAPYGYTF. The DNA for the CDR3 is TGCAGCGTTGCTCCGAGGGCCGCCCCCTATGGCTACACCTTC.

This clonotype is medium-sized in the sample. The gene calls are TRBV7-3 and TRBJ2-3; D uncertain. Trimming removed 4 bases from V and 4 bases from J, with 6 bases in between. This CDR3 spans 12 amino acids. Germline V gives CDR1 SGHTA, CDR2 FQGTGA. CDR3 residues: CASSSSSDTQYF. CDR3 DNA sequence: TGTGCCAGCAGCTCAAGTTCAGATACGCAGTATTTT.

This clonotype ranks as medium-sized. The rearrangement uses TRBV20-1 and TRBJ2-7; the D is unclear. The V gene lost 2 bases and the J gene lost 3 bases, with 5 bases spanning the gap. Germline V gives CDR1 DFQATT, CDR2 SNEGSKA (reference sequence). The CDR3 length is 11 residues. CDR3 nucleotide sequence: TGCAGTGCTAGAATATTCTACGAGCAGTACTTC. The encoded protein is CSARIFYEQYF.

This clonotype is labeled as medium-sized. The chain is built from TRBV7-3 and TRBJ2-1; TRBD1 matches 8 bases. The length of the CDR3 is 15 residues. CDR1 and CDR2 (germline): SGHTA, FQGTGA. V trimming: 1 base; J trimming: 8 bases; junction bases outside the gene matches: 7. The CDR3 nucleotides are TGTGCCAGCAGCTTAAGCGGACAGGGTAGAGATGAGCAGTTCTTC. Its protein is CASSLSGQGRDEQFF. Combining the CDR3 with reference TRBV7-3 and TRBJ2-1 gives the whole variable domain GAGVSQTPSNKVTEKGKYVELRCDPISGHTALYWYRQSLGQGPEFLIYFQGTGAADDSGLPNDRFFAVRPEGSVSTLKIQRTERGDSAVYLCASSLSGQGRDEQFFGPGTRLTVL.

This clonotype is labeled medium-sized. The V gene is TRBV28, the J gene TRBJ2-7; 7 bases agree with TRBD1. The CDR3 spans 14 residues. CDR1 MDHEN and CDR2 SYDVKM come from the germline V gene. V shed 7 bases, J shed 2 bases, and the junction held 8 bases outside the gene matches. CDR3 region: CASTQGDKTYEQYF. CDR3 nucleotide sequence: TGTGCCAGCACCCAGGGGGACAAGACCTACGAGCAGTACTTC.

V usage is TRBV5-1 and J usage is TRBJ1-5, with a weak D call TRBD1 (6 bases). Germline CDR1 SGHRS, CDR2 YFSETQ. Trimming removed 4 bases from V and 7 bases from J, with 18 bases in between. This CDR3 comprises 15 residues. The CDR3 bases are TGCGCCAGCAGCCCCACTACAGGGCCAAAGCAGCCCCAGCATTTT. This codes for CASSPTTGPKQPQHF.

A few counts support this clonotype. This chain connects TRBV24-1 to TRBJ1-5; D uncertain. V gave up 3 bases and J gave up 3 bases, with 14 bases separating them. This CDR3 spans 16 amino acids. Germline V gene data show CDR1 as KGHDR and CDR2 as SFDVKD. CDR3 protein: CATSDALKGDNQPQHF. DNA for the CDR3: TGTGCCACCAGTGATGCCCTGAAGGGTGACAATCAGCCCCAGCATTTT.

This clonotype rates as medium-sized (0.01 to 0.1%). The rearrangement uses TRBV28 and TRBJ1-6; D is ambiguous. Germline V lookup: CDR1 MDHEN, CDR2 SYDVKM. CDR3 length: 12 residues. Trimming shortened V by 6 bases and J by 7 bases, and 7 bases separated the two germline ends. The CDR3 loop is CASRLTNSPLHF. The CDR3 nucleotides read TGTGCCAGCAGGTTGACGAATTCACCCCTCCACTTT.

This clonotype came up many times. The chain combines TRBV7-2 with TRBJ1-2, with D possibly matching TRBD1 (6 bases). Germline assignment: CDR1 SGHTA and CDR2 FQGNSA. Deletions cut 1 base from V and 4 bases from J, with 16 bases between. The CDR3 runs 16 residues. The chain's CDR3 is CASSLGGGATPYGYTF. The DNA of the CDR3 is TGTGCCAGCAGCTTAGGTGGGGGCGCGACTCCCTATGGCTACACCTTC.

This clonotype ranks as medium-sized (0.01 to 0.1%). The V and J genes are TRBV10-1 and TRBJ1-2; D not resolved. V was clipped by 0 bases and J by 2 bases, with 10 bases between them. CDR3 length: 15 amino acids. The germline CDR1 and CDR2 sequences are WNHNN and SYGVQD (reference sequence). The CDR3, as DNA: TGCGCCAGCAGTGAGTCCGTGGGCAGAAACTATGGCTACACCTTC. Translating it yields CASSESVGRNYGYTF.

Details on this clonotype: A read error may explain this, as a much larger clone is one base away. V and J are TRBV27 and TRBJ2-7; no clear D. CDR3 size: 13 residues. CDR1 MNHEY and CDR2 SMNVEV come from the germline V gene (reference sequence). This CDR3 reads CASSPPSSYEQHF. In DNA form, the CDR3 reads TGTGCCAGCAGTCCCCCGAGCTCCTACGAGCAGCACTTC.

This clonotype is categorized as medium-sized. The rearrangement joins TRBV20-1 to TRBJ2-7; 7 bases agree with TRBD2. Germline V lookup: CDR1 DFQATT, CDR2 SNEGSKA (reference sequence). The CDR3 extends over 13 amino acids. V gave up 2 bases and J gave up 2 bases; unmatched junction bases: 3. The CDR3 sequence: CSARPGTTYEQYF. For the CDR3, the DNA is TGCAGTGCTAGACCCGGGACTACCTACGAGCAGTACTTC.

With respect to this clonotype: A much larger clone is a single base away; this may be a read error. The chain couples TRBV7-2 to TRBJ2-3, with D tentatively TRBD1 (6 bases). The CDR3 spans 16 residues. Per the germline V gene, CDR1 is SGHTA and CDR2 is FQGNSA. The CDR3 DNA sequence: TGTGCCAGCGGCTTATTAGGGGGTTTGGGCACAGATACGCAGTATTTT. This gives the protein CASGLLGGLGTDTQYF.

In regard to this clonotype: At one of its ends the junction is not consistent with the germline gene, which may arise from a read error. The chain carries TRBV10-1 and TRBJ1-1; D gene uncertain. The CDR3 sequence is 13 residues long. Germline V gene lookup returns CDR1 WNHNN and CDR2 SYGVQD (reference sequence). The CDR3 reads CASSTMGNTEALF. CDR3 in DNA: TGCGCCAGCAGCACCATGGGGAACACTGAAGCTCTCTTT.

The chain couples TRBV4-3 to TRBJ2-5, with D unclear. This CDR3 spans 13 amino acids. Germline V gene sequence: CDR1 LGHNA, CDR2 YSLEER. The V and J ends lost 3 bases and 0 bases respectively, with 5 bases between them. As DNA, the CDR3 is TGCGCCAGCAGCCAGTCCTACCAAGAGACCCAGTACTTC. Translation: CASSQSYQETQYF.

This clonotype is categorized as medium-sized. The CDR3 protein is CASSYEETQYF. The CDR3 bases are TGTGCCAGCAGTTACGAAGAGACCCAGTACTTC. The chain carries TRBV6-2 or TRBV6-3 and TRBJ2-5; D gene unclear. The V end was cut by 2 bases, the J end by 3 bases, with 1 base between. The CDR3 consists of 11 residues. Germline CDR1 and CDR2: MNHEY and SVGEGT.

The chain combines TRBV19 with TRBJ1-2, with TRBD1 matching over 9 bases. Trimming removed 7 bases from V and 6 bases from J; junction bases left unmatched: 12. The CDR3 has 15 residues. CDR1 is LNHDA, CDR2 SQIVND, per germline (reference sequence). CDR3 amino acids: CASIDGQGSGDGYTF. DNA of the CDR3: TGTGCCAGTATAGACGGACAGGGGAGCGGGGATGGCTACACCTTC.

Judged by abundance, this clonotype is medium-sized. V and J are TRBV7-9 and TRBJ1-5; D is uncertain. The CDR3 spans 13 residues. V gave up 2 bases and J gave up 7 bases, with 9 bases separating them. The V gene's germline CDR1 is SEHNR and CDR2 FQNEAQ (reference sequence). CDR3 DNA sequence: TGTGCCAGCAGCTTACCAGGCCGGCAGCCCCAGCATTTT. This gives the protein CASSLPGRQPQHF.

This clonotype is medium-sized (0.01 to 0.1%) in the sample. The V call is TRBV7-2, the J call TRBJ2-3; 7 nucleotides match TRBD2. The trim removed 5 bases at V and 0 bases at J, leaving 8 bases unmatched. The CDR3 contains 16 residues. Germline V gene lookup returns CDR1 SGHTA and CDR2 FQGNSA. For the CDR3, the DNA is TGTGCCAGCAGCCCGGCGGGGGTCCTAAGCACAGATACGCAGTATTTT. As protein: CASSPAGVLSTDTQYF.

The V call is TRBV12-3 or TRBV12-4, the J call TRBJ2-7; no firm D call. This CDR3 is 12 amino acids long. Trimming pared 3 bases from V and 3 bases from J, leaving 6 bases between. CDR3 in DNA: TGTGCCAGCAGTTTGCACCTCTACGAGCAGTACTTC. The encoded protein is CASSLHLYEQYF.

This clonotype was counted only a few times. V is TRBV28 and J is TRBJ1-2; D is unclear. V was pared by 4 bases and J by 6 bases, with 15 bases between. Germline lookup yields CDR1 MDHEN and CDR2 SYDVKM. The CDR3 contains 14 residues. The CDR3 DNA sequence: TGTGCCAGCAGTTCCCCTGACAACCGCGATGGCTACACCTTC. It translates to CASSSPDNRDGYTF.